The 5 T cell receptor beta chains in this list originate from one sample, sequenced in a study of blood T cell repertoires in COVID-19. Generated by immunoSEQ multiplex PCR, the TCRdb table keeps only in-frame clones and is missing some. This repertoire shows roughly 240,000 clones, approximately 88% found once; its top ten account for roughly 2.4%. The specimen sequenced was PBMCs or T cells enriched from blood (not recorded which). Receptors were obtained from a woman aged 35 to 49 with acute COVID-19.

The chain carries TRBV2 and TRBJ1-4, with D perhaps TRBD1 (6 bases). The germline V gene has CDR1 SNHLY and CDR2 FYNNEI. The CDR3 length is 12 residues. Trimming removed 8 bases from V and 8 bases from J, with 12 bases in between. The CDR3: CASQGNGEKLFF. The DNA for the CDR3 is TGTGCCAGCCAGGGGAATGGAGAAAAACTGTTTTTT.

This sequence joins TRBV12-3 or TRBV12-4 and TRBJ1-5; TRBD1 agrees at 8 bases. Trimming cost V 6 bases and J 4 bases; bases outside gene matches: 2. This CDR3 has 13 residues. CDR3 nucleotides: TGTGCCAGCAGACAGGGGGGGAATCAGCCCCAGCATTTT. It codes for CASRQGGNQPQHF.

The CDR3 DNA reads TGCGCCAGCAGCCTGGGACTAGCGGGGGCAGAGACCCAGTACTTC. This encodes CASSLGLAGAETQYF. V gene TRBV5-1 combines with J gene TRBJ2-5; 14 nucleotides line up with TRBD2. The V and J ends lost 4 bases and 4 bases, in that order; junction bases with no gene match: 3. Germline V lookup: CDR1 SGHRS, CDR2 YFSETQ. The CDR3 runs to 15 residues.

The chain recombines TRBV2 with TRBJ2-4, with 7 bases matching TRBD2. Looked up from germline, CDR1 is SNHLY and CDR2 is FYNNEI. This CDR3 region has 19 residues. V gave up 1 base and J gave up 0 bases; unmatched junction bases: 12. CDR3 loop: CASSEEGREQGIAKNIQYF. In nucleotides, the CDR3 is TGTGCCAGCAGTGAAGAGGGGAGGGAACAAGGGATAGCCAAAAACATTCAGTACTTC.

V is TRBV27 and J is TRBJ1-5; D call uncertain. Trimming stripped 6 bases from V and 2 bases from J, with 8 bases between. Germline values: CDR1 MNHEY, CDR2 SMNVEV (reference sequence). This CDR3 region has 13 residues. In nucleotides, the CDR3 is TGTGCCAGCAGGCCTATAGGCAATCAGCCCCAGCATTTT. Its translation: CASRPIGNQPQHF.